Listed below are T cell receptor beta chains from one sample, sequenced in a study of T cells in Graves' hyperthyroidism and ophthalmopathy. Using its own MiXCR run on the multiplex PCR reads, TCRdb lists one record per CDR3 protein. The repertoire holds some 700,000 distinct CDR3 sequences, with roughly 17% as singletons. The sample consisted of blood. The receptors were gathered from a man aged 50 to 60 with Graves' hyperthyroidism. Each CDR3 is given with its conserved first and last residue. The D gene is left open where the match is weak. A row's size may be missing; if present it is once, few, many or a size class.

D	size	V	J	DNA	CDR3
NA	many	TRBV6-1	TRBJ2-5	TGTGCCAGCAGCGGTCAAAAGGAGACCCAGTACTTC	CASSGQKETQYF
NA	many	TRBV30	TRBJ1-6	TGTGCCTGGAGTGTACTTCTCGTCTCCTATAATTCACCCCTCCACTTT	CAWSVLLVSYNSPLHF
TRBD1	few	TRBV30	TRBJ2-1	TGTGCCTGGAGTGTAGAGGGGGCGGGTTACAATGAGCAGTTCTTC	CAWSVEGAGYNEQFF
NA	NA	TRBV19	TRBJ2-3	TGTGCCAGTAGTAGCACCGGGACTCACGCCGATACGCAGTATTTT	CASSSTGTHADTQYF
TRBD2	NA	TRBV4-3	TRBJ2-5	TGCGCCAGCAGCGAATATAGCACTAGCGGGAGTGGAGAGACCCAGTACTTC	CASSEYSTSGSGETQYF
NA	NA	TRBV30	TRBJ2-2	TGTGCCTGGAGTGTTGTCGGAAACACCGGGGAGCTGTTTTTT	CAWSVVGNTGELFF
NA	many	TRBV7-9	TRBJ2-2	TGTGCCAGCAGCTTACGGGATACTCACACCGGGGAGCTGTTTTTT	CASSLRDTHTGELFF
TRBD1	NA	TRBV2	TRBJ2-5	TGTGCCAGCAAGGGTGACAGGGGAGAGACCCAGTACTTC	CASKGDRGETQYF
TRBD2	many	TRBV20-1	TRBJ2-7	TGCAGTGCTCGCTATCGATTAGCGGGGCTATACGAGCAGTACTTC	CSARYRLAGLYEQYF
NA	NA	TRBV2	TRBJ2-6	TGTGCCAGCAGGTGGGGCAGGGTGAGGGGCGGGGCCAACGTCCTGACTTTC	CASRWGRVRGGANVLTF
NA	NA	TRBV6-2/TRBV6-3	TRBJ2-6	TGTGCCAGCATAGGAGGACAAACCAACGTCCTGACTTTC	CASIGGQTNVLTF
TRBD1	NA	TRBV6-2/TRBV6-3	TRBJ1-1	TGTGCCAGCAAATCAAGGACAGGGGGCGGTGTACTGAACACTGAAGCTTTCTTT	CASKSRTGGGVLNTEAFF
NA	many	TRBV7-2	TRBJ1-2	TGTGCCAGCAGCCCAATCGGGACCCACTATGGCTACACCTTC	CASSPIGTHYGYTF
TRBD1	many	TRBV12-3/TRBV12-4	TRBJ2-1	TGTGCCAGCAGTAGGGGACAGGGAGGATCCTACAATGAGCAGTTCTTC	CASSRGQGGSYNEQFF
TRBD1	once	TRBV12-3/TRBV12-4	TRBJ1-2	TGTGCCAGCAGTTCCAGGACAGGGGAGTGGAGCTATGGCTACACCTTC	CASSSRTGEWSYGYTF
TRBD1	NA	TRBV19	TRBJ1-1	TGTGCCAGTAGCCGGGGGACAGGCCCTGAAGCTTTCTTT	CASSRGTGPEAFF
TRBD2	NA	TRBV7-2	TRBJ2-1	TGTGCCAGCAGCTTCCTCCGGGACTATCCTCGGGAGCAGTTCTTC	CASSFLRDYPREQFF
NA	NA	TRBV27	TRBJ1-3	TGTGCCAGCAGTTTAACCAGCCGAATCTCTGGAAACACCATATATTTT	CASSLTSRISGNTIYF
TRBD1	many	TRBV10-3	TRBJ1-1	TGTGCCATCAGGGGGACAGAAACTGAAGCTTTCTTT	CAIRGTETEAFF
TRBD2	few	TRBV3-1	TRBJ2-7	TGTGCCAGCACCCGGGGGGGAGCGAACTCCTACGAGCAGTACTTC	CASTRGGANSYEQYF